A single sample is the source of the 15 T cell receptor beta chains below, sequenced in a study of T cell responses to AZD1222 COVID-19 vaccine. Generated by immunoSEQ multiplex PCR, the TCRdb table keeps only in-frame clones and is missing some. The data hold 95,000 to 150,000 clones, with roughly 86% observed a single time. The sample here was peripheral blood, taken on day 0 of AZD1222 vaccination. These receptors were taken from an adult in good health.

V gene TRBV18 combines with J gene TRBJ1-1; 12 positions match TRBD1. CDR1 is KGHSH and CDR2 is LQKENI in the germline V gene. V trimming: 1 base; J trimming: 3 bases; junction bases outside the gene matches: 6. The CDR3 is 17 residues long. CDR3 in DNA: TGTGCCAGCTCACCACAGGGGACAGGGGGCGGTTACACTGAAGCTTTCTTT. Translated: CASSPQGTGGGYTEAFF.

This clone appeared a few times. The CDR3 loop reads CASISGDRHTGELFF. The CDR3 DNA sequence: TGTGCCAGCATAAGTGGGGACAGACACACCGGGGAGCTGTTTTTT. The chain carries TRBV21-1 and TRBJ2-2; the table assigns TRBD1, which was not confirmed against the DNA. TRBV21-1 is tagged as a pseudogene. The CDR3 extends over 15 amino acids.

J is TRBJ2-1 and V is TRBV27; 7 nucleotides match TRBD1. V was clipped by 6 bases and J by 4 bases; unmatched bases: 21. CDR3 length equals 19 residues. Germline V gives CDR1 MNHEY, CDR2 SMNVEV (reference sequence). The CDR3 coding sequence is TGTGCCAGCAGGCTCAGGGGCACCGGGATAGGGACAGAATACAATGAGCAGTTCTTC. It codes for CASRLRGTGIGTEYNEQFF.

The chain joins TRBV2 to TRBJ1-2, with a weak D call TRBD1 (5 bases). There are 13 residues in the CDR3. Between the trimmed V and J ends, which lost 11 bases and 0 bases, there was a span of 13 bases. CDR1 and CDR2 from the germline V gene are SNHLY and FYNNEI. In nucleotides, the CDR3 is TGTGCCGGAAGGGACGGAGCTAACTATGGCTACACCTTC. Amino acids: CAGRDGANYGYTF.

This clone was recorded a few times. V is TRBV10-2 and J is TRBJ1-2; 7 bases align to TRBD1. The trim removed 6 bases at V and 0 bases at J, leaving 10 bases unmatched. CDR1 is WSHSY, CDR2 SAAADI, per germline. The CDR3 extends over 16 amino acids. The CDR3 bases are TGCGCCAGCAGGGTTGGACAGGACCGCTCTAACTATGGCTACACCTTC. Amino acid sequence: CASRVGQDRSNYGYTF.

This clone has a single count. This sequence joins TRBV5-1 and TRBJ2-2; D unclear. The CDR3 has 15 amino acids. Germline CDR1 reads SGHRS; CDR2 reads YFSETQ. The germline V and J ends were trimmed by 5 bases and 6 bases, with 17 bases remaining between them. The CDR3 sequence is CASSQLGPPAGELFF. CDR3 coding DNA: TGCGCCAGCAGTCAGCTAGGCCCCCCAGCCGGGGAGCTGTTTTTT. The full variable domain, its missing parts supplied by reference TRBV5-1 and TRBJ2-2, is KAGVTQTPRYLIKTRGQQVTLSCSPISGHRSVSWYQQTPGQGLQFLFEYFSETQRNKGNFPGRFSGRQFSNSRSEMNVSTLELGDSALYLCASSQLGPPAGELFFGEGSRLTVL.

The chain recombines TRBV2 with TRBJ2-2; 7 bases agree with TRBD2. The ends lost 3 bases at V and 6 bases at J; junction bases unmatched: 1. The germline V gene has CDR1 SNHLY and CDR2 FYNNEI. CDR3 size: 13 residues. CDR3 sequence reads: CASSDRGAGELFF. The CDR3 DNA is TGTGCCAGCAGTGACCGGGGGGCCGGGGAGCTGTTTTTT.

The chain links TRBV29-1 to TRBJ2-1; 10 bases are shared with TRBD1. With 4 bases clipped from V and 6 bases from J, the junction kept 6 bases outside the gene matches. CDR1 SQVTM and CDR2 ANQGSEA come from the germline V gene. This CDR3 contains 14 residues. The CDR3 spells CSVVRDRGFNEQFF. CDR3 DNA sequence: TGCAGCGTTGTTAGGGACAGGGGTTTCAATGAGCAGTTCTTC.

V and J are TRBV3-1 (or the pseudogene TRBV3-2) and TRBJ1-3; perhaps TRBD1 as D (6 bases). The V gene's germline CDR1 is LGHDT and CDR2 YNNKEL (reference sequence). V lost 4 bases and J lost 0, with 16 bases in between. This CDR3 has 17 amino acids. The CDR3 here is CASSPVGGANSGNTIYF. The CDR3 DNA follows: TGTGCCAGCAGCCCGGTAGGGGGGGCGAACTCTGGAAACACCATATATTTT.

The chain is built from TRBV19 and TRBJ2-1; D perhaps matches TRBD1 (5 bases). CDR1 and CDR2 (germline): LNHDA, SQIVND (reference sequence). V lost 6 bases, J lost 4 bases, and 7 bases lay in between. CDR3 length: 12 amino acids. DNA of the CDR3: TGTGCCAGTAGCCAGGGTTACAATGAGCAGTTCTTC. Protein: CASSQGYNEQFF.

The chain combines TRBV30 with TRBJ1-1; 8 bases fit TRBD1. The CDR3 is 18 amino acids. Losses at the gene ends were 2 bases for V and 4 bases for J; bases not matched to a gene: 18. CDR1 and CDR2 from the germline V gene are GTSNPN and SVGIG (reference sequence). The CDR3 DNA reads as TGTGCCTGGAGTCCCTCCGGCCCCCGGGACAGGCGGGGCACTGAAGCTTTCTTT. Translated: CAWSPSGPRDRRGTEAFF.

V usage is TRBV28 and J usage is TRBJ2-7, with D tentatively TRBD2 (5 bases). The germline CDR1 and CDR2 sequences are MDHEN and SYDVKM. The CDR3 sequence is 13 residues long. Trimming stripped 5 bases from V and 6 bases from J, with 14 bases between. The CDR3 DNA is TGTGCCAGCAGTACCTTACTAGGACCCGAGCAGTACTTC. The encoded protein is CASSTLLGPEQYF.

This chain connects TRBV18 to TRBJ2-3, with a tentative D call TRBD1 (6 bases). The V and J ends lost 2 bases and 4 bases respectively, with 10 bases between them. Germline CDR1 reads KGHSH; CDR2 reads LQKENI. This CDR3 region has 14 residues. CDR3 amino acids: CASSPTQGPDTQYF. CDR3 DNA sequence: TGTGCCAGCTCACCAACCCAGGGGCCAGATACGCAGTATTTT.

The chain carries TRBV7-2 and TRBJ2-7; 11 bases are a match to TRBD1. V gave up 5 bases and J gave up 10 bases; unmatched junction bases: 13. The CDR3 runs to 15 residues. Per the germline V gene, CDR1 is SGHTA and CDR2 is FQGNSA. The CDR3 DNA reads TGTGCCAGCAGCGAGCGGACAGGGGGCGCAGTCCCACAGTACTTC. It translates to CASSERTGGAVPQYF.

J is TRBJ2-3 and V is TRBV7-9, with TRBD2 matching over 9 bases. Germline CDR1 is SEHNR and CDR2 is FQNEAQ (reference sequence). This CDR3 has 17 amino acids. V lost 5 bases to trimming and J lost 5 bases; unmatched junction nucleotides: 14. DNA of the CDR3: TGTGCCAGCAGCCAGTCCCTGGGGGGACTAGCCTTAGATACGCAGTATTTT. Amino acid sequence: CASSQSLGGLALDTQYF.